This T cell receptor (beta chain) appears in the sequencing data of a study of blood T cell repertoires in COVID-19. Overall study context: The United States, Italy and Spain were the sources of the acute and convalescent COVID-19 samples. From T cells, B-cell-depleted T cells, or PBMCs came the material, which was cDNA or gDNA.

Original methodology: It was from reference gene primer amplification that nucleated cell counts were estimated. TCRdb's copy holds only in-frame clones and misses some; the assay was immunoSEQ multiplex PCR. V and J calls and clone size are given by that table; D and trimming were obtained from the DNA. The data contain 180,000 or so clones, 86% of them seen just once; the ten biggest clones take up 0.99%. This clone was recorded once. The CDR3 is 16 amino acids. Germline assignment: CDR1 LNHDA and CDR2 SQIVND (reference sequence). Trimming removed 0 bases from V and 3 bases from J, with 13 bases in between.

The chain carries TRBV19 and TRBJ2-3; a possible D gene is TRBD1 (5 bases). The sequence came from a man between 18 and 35 years old with acute or convalescent COVID-19. The sample taken for sequencing was peripheral blood. CDR3: CASSIDPSDRTDTQYF. The CDR3 region has the DNA TGTGCCAGTAGTATAGATCCGTCCGACAGAACAGATACGCAGTATTTT.